This T cell receptor beta chain was observed in a study of blood T cell repertoires in COVID-19. The table came from immunoSEQ multiplex PCR; TCRdb's copy has only in-frame clones and leaves some out. The sample holds approximately 190,000 clones, nearly 90% seen once. The CDR3 length is 16 residues. Germline values: CDR1 SGHAT, CDR2 FQDESV (reference sequence). Trimming took 6 bases from V and 1 from J, leaving 18 bases between them. The J gene is TRBJ2-5, the V gene TRBV11-1, with D uncertain. Material: peripheral blood. The source of this sequence is a middle-aged woman who had recovered from COVID-19. CDR3 nucleotide sequence: TGTGCCAGCAGACCTAGAGGCAGCTGGCTCCAAGAGACCCAGTACTTC. It encodes CASRPRGSWLQETQYF. Full variable domain (outside the CDR3, taken from reference TRBV11-1 and TRBJ2-5): EAEVAQSPRYKITEKSQAVAFWCDPISGHATLYWYRQILGQGPELLVQFQDESVVDDSQLPKDRFSAERLKGVDSTLKIQPAELGDSAMYLCASRPRGSWLQETQYFGPGTRLLVL.